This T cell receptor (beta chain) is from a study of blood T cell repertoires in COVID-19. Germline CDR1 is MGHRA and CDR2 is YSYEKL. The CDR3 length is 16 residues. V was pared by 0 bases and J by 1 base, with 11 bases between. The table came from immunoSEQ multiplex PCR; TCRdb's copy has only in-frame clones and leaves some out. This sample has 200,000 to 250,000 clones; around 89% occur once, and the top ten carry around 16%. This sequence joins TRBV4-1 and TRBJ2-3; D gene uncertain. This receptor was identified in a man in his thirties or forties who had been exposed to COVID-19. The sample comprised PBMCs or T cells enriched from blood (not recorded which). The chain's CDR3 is CASSQDQWARTDTQYF. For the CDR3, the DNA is TGCGCCAGCAGCCAAGATCAGTGGGCCCGCACAGATACGCAGTATTTT.